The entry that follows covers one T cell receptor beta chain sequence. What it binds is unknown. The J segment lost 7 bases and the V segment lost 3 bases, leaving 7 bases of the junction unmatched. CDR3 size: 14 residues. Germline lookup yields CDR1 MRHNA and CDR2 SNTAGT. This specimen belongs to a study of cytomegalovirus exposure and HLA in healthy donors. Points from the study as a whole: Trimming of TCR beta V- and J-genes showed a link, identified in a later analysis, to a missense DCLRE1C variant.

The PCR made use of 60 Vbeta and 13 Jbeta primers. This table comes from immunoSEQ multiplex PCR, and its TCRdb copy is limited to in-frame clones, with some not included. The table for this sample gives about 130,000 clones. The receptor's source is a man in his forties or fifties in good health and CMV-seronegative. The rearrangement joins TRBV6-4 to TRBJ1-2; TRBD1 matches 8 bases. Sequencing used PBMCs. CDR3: CASSERTGMGGYTF. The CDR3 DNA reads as TGTGCCAGCAGTGAACGGACAGGGATGGGTGGCTACACCTTC.